This T cell receptor beta chain was sequenced in a study of beta chain features in type 1 diabetes. For the study at large: Regarding age, gender and cell yields, patients proved similar to healthy donors.

This CDR3 is built from 14 residues. The junction had 8 bases not matched to a gene; V was cut back by 2 bases and J by 8 bases. CDR1 and CDR2 (germline): MNHEY, SMNVEV (reference sequence). As every portion of the isolated RNA was reverse transcribed, the sequencing read expressed TCRB transcripts. TCRdb's table, derived via immunoSEQ multiplex PCR, lists solely in-frame clones and lacks some. The table records approximately 280,000 clones, about 15% of them present only once. Every donor provided one heparinised blood draw, which averaged about 110 mL. Sorted CD4+ subsets: naive, central memory, regulatory, stem cell-like memory (CD45RO/CCR7/CD25/CD127/CD95/CD27 panel). General study results and limits: TCRB CDR3 length was moderately but significantly reduced in all four CD4+ subsets of Type 1 diabetes patients.

This clone was seen only a few times. Its specificity is unknown. The origin of this receptor is a young man with type 1 diabetes. The V and J genes are TRBV27 and TRBJ1-2; TRBD1 agrees at 7 bases. The sequencing input was naive CD4+ T cells from blood. The CDR3 DNA reads as TGTGCCAGCAGTTTAATGGCAGGGGGGCACGGCTACACCTTC. It encodes CASSLMAGGHGYTF.